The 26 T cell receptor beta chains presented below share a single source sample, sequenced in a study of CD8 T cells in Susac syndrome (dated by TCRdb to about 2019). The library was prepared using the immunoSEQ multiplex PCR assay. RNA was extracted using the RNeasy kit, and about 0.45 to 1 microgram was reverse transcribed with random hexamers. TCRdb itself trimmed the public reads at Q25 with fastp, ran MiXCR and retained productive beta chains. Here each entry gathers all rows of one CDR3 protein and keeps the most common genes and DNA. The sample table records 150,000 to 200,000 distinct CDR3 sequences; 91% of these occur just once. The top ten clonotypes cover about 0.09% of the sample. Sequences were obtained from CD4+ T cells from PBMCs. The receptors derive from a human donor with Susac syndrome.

CDR3 DNA: TGCAGCGTTGCTCGCGACAGGGAAGCTTTCTTT. It encodes CSVARDREAFF. This chain uses TRBV29-1 with TRBJ1-1, with D possibly TRBD1 on 6 matching bases. The CDR3 contains 11 residues. Germline CDR1 SQVTM, CDR2 ANQGSEA. V lost 4 bases to trimming and J lost 8 bases, with 11 bases between them.

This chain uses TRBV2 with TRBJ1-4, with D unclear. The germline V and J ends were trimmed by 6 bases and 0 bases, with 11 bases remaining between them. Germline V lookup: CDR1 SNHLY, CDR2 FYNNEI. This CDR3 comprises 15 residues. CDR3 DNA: TGTGCCAGCAGACTGGACGGGCCAACTAATGAAAAACTGTTTTTT. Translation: CASRLDGPTNEKLFF. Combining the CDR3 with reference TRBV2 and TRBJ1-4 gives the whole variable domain EPEVTQTPSHQVTQMGQEVILRCVPISNHLYFYWYRQILGQKVEFLVSFYNNEISEKSEIFDDQFSVERPDGSNFTLKIRSTKLEDSAMYFCASRLDGPTNEKLFFGSGTQLSVL.

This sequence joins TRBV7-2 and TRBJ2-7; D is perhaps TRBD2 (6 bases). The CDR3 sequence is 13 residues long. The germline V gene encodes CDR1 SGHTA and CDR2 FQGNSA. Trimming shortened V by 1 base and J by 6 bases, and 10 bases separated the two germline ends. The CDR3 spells CASSLGRGAEQYF. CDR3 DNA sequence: TGTGCCAGCAGCTTAGGCCGCGGGGCCGAGCAGTACTTC.

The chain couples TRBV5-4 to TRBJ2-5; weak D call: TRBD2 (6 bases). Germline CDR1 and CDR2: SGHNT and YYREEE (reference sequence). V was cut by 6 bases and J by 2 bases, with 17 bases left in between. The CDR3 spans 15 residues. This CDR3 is CASTTGLAQQETQYF. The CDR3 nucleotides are TGTGCCAGCACCACGGGGCTAGCGCAACAAGAGACCCAGTACTTC.

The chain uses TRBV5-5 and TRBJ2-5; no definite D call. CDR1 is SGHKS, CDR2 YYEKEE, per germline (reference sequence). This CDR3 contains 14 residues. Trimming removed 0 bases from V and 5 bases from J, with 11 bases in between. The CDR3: CASSLDGRKETQYF. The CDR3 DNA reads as TGTGCCAGCAGCTTGGATGGGCGTAAGGAGACCCAGTACTTC.

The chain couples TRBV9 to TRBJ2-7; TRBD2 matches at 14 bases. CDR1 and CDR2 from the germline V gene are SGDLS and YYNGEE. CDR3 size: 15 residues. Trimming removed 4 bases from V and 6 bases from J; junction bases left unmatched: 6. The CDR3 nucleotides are TGTGCCAGCAGCCCAACGACTAGCGGGAGGGCCGAGCAGTACTTC. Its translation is CASSPTTSGRAEQYF.

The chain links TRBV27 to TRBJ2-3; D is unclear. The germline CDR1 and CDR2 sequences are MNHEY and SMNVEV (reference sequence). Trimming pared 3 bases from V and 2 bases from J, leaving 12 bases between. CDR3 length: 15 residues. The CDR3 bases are TGTGCCAGCAGTTTCATGGGGATTACCACAGATACGCAGTATTTT. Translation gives CASSFMGITTDTQYF.

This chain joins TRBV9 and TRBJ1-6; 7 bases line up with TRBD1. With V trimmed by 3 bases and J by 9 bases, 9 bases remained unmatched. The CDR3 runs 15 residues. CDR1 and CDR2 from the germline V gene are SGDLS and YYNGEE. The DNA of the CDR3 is TGTGCCAGCAGCGGAGAACAGGGGTCGGGTTCACCCCTCCACTTT. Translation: CASSGEQGSGSPLHF.

Here the CDR3 reads CSVGPGTSEYEQYF. The CDR3 DNA reads TGCAGCGTTGGTCCTGGGACTAGCGAGTACGAGCAGTACTTC. This sequence joins TRBV29-1 and TRBJ2-7, with 10 bases fitting TRBD2. The length of the CDR3 is 14 residues. Germline lookup yields CDR1 SQVTM and CDR2 ANQGSEA. V gave up 4 bases and J gave up 4 bases; unmatched junction bases: 7.

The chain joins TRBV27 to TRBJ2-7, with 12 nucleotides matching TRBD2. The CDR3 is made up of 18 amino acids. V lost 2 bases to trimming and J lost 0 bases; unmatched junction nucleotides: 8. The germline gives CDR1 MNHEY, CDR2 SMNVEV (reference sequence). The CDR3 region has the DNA TGTGCCAGCAGTTTAGGACTAGCGGGATTAGGAAGCTCCTACGAGCAGTACTTC. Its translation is CASSLGLAGLGSSYEQYF.

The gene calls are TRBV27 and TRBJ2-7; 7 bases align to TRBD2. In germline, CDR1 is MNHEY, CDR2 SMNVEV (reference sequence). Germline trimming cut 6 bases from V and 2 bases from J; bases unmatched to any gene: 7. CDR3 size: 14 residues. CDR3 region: CASSPVGGTYEQYF. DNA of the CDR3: TGTGCCAGCAGCCCGGTGGGGGGGACCTACGAGCAGTACTTC.

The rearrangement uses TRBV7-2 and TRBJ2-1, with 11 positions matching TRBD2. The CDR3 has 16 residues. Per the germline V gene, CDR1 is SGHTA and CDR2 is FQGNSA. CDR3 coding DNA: TGTGCTAGAGACAGGGTAGCGGGAGGGTCCTACAATGAGCAGTTCTTC. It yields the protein CARDRVAGGSYNEQFF.

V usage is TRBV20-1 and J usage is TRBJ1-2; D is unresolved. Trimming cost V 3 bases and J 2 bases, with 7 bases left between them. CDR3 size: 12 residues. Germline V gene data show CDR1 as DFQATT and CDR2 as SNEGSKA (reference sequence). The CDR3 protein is CSASWGNYGYTF. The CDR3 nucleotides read TGCAGTGCTAGCTGGGGAAACTATGGCTACACCTTC.

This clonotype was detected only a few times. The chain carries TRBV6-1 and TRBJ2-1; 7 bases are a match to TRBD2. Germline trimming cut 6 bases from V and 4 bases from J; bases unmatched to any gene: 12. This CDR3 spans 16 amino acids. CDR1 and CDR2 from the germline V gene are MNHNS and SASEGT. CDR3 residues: CASRRPGRQTYNEQFF. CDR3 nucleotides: TGTGCCAGCAGGAGACCCGGGAGGCAGACTTACAATGAGCAGTTCTTC.

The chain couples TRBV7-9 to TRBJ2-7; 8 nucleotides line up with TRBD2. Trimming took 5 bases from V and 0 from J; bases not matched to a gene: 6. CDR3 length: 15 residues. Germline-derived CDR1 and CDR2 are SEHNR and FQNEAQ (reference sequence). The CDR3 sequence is CASSRERESSYEQYF. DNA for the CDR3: TGTGCCAGCAGCCGGGAGCGGGAGAGCTCCTACGAGCAGTACTTC.

The CDR3 DNA sequence: TGTGCCTGGAGTCGGGGGGGCCTCTCCTACGAGCAGTACTTC. As protein: CAWSRGGLSYEQYF. The chain is built from TRBV30 and TRBJ2-7; 8 bases map to TRBD2. The V segment lost 2 bases and the J segment 0 bases; nucleotides outside the gene matches: 3. The germline V gene encodes CDR1 GTSNPN and CDR2 SVGIG (reference sequence). The CDR3 has 14 amino acids.

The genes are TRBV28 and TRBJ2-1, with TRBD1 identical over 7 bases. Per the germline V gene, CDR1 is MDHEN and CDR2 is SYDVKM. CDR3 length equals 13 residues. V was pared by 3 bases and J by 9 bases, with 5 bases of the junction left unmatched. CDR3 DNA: TGTGCCAGCAGTTTTACTGGGGACAGTGAGCAGTTCTTC. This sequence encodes CASSFTGDSEQFF.

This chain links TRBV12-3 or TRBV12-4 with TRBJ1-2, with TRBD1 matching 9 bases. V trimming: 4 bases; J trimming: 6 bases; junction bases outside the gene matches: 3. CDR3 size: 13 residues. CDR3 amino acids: CASSSGTGHGYTF. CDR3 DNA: TGTGCCAGCAGTTCTGGGACAGGGCATGGCTACACCTTC.

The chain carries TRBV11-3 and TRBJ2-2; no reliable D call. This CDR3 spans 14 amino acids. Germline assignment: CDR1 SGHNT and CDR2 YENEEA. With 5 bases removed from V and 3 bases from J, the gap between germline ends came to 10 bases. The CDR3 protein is CASSPRRDTGELFF. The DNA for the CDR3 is TGTGCCAGCAGCCCGCGGCGCGACACCGGGGAGCTGTTTTTT.

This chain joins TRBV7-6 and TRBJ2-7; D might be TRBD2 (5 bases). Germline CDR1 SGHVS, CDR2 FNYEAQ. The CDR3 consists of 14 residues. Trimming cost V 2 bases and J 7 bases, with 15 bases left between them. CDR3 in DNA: TGTGCCAGCAGCTTATATGAACTGGGAGTTGAGCAGTACTTC. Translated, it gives CASSLYELGVEQYF.

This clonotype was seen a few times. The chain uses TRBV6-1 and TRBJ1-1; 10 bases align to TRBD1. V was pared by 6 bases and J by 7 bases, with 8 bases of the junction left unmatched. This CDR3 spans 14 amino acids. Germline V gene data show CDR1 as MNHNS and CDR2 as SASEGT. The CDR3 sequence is CASSPTGGFGEAFF. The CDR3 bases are TGTGCCAGCAGCCCGACAGGGGGCTTCGGTGAAGCTTTCTTT.

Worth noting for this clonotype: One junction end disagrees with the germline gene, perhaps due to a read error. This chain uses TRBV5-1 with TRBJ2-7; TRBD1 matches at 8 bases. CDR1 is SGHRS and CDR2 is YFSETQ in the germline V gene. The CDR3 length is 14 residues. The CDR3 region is CGSSLQGDAYEQYF. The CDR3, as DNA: TGCGGCAGCAGCTTACAGGGGGATGCCTACGAGCAGTACTTC.

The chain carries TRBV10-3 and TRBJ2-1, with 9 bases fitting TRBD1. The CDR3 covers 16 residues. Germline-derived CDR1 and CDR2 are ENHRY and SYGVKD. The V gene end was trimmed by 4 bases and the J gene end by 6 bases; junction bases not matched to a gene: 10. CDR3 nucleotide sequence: TGTGCCATCAGTGTAGCTCCGGGACAGGGACGCAATGAGCAGTTCTTC. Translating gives CAISVAPGQGRNEQFF.

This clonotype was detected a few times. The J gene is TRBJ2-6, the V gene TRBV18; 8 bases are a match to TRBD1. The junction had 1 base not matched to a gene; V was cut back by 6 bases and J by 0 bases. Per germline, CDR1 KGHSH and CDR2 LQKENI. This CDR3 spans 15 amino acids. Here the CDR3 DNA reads TGTGCCAGCTCGGGGACAGGCTCTGGGGCCAACGTCCTGACTTTC. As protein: CASSGTGSGANVLTF. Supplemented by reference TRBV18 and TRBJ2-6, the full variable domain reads NAGVMQNPRHLVRRRGQEARLRCSPMKGHSHVYWYRQLPEEGLKFMVYLQKENIIDESGMPKERFSAEFPKEGPSILRIQQVVRGDSAAYFCASSGTGSGANVLTFGAGSRLTVL.

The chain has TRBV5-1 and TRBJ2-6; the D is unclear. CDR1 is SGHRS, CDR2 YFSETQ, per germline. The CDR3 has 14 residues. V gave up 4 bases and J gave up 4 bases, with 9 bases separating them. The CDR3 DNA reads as TGCGCCAGCAGCCCCGAGCCAGGGGCCAACGTCCTGACTTTC. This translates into CASSPEPGANVLTF.

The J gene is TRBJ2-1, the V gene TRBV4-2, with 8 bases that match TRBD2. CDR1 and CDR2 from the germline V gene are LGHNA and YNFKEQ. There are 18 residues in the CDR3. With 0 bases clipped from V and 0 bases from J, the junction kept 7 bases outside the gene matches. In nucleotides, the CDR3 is TGTGCCAGCAGCCAAGAAGGGGCGGGAGGCCACTCCTACAATGAGCAGTTCTTC. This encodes CASSQEGAGGHSYNEQFF.